This entry features one TCR beta chain sequence. Its target is not known. From germline, CDR1 is SGHDT and CDR2 YYEEEE. The CDR3 is 12 residues long. With 3 bases removed from V and 14 bases from J, the gap between germline ends came to 15 bases. The sample is drawn from a study of monozygotic twins with cystic fibrosis. Study-level information: Libraries were built from three micrograms of fragmented DNA using about 16 PCR cycles. Whole-study findings and limits: J usage was most co-twin-similar in 8 of 16 pairs, V in 13.

Clones were sequenced by immunoSEQ multiplex PCR, and TCRdb holds only the in-frame ones, with some missing. The sample has 25,000 to 30,000 clones; about nine tenths are singletons. Sequencing was performed on blood. The receptor was isolated from a girl aged 2-10 years with cystic fibrosis. The genes are TRBV5-6 and TRBJ2-1; D tentatively fits TRBD1 or TRBD2 (5 bases each). CDR3 DNA: TGTGCCAGCAGCTCTCTCCGGGACGGGGAGTTCTTC. Its translation is CASSSLRDGEFF.